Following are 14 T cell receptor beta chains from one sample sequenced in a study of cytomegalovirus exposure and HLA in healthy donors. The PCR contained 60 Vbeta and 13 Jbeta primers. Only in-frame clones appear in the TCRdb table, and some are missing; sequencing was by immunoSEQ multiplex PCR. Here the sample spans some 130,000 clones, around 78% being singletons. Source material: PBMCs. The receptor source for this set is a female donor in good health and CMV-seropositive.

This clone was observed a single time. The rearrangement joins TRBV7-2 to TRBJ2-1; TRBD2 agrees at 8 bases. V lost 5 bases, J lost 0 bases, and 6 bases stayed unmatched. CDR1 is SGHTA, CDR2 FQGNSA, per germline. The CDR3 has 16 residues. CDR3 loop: CASSLVAGSSYNEQFF. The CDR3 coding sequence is TGTGCCAGCAGCCTTGTAGCGGGGAGCTCCTACAATGAGCAGTTCTTC.

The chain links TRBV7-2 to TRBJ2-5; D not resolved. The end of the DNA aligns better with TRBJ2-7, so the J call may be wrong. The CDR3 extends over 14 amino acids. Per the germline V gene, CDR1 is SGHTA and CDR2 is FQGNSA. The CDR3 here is CASSLDSEAYEQYF. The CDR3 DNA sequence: TGTGCCAGCAGCCTAGACTCCGAGGCCTACGAGCAGTACTTC.

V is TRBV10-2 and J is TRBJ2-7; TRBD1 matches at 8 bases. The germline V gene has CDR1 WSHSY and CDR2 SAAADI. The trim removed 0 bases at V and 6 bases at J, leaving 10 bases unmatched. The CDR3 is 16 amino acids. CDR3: CASSESTARTGLEQYF. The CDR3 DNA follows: TGCGCCAGCAGTGAGTCGACTGCCCGGACAGGGCTCGAGCAGTACTTC.

CDR3 amino acids: CASSNTNLAGNEQFF. For the CDR3, the DNA is TGTGCCAGCAGCAATACCAACCTAGCGGGCAATGAGCAGTTCTTC. This chain uses TRBV6-6 with TRBJ2-1; 8 nucleotides match TRBD2. The germline V gene encodes CDR1 MNHNY and CDR2 SVGAGI (reference sequence). With V trimmed by 6 bases and J by 6 bases, 10 bases remained unmatched. The CDR3 has 15 amino acids.

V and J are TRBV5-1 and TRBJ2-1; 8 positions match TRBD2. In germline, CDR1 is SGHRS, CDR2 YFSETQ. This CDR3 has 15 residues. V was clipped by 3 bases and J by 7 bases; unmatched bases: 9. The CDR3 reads CASSSSGSLGNEQFF. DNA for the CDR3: TGCGCCAGCAGCTCCAGCGGGAGCCTGGGAAATGAGCAGTTCTTC.

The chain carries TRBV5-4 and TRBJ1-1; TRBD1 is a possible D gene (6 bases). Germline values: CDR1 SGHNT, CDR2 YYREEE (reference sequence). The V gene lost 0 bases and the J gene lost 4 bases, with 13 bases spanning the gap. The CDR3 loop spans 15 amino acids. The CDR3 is CASSLGGAGGTEAFF. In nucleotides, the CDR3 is TGTGCCAGCAGCTTGGGGGGGGCGGGGGGCACTGAAGCTTTCTTT.

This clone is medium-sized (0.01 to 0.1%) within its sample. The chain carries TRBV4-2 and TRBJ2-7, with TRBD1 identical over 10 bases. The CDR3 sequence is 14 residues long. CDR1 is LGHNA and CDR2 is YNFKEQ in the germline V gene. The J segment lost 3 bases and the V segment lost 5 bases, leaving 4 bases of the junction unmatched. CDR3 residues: CASSYGTGDYEQYF. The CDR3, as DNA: TGTGCCAGCAGCTACGGGACAGGGGACTACGAGCAGTACTTC.

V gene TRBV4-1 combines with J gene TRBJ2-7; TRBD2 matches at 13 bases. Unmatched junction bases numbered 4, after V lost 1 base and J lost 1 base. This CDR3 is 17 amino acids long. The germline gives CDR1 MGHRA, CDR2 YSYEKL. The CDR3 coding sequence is TGCGCCAGCAGCCAAGTGACTAGCGGGAGGTCTTCCTACGAGCAGTACTTC. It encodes CASSQVTSGRSSYEQYF.

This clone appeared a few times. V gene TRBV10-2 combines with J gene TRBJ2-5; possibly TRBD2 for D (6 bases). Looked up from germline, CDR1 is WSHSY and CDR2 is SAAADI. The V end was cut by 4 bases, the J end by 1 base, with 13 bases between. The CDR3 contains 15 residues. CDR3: CASSGGAGFQETQYF. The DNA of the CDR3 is TGCGCCAGCAGTGGTGGGGCGGGATTCCAAGAGACCCAGTACTTC.

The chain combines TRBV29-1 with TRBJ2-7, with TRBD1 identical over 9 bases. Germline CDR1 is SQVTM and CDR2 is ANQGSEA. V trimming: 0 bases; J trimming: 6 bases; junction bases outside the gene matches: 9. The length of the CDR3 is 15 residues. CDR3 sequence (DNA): TGCAGCGTTGAAGATCCTCCCGGGACAGGGAGCGAGCAGTACTTC. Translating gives CSVEDPPGTGSEQYF.

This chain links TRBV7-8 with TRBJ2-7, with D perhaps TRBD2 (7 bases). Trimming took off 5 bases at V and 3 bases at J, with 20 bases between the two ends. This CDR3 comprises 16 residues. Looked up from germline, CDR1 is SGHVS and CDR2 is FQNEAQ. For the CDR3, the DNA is TGTGCCAGCAGCGACCAAAGGGGGGGTATACACTACGAGCAGTACTTC. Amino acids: CASSDQRGGIHYEQYF.

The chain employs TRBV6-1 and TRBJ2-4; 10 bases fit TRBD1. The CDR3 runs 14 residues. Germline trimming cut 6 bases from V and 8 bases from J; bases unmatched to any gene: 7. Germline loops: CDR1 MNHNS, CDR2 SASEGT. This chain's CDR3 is CASRTDRGSDIQYF. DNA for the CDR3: TGTGCCAGCAGAACGGACAGGGGGTCGGACATTCAGTACTTC.

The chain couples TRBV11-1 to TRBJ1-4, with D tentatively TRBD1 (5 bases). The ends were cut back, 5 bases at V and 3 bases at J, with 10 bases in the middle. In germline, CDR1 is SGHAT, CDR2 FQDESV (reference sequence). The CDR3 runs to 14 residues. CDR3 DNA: TGTGCCAGCAGCCCCACAGGACCTAATGAAAAACTGTTTTTT. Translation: CASSPTGPNEKLFF.

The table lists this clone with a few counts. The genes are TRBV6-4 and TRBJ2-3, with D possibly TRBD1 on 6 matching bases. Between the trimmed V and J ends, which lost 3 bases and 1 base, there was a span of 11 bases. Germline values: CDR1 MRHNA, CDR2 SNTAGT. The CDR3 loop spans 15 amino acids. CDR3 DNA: TGTGCCAGCAGTGAGGGGGCGTCGGGCACAGATACGCAGTATTTT. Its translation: CASSEGASGTDTQYF.